The source of this T cell receptor beta chain is a study of T cells after yellow fever vaccination. Whole-study results and caveats: Reappearance after the booster was seen for most primary-vaccination clones, at 95% to 96% CD4 and roughly 90% CD8. There was a small share of clonotypes that showed up in both the CD4 and CD8 compartments. Abundant clonotypes (contaminants from the bulk population) could be present in FACS-sorted repertoires.

5'RACE template switching produced TCR cDNA carrying a universal primer site and UMIs. TCRdb re-called the 5' RACE reads with MiXCR, one entry per CDR3 protein. Of a few hundred thousand distinct CDR3 sequences listed, approximately 8% are singletons. Germline V gives CDR1 ENHRY, CDR2 SYGVKD. The CDR3 loop spans 14 amino acids. Trimming shortened V by 0 bases and J by 6 bases, and 9 bases separated the two germline ends. With regard to this clonotype: What it binds is unknown.

The receptor was isolated from a man aged 18 to 35 who received the YFV17D yellow fever vaccine. The sample here was PBMCs, taken 35 to 50 days after the first yellow fever vaccination. This sequence joins TRBV10-3 and TRBJ2-4; a possible D gene is TRBD1 (5 bases). The CDR3 nucleotides are TGTGCCATCAGTGAGTCTCAGGGTTTAAACATTCAGTACTTC. It is translated as CAISESQGLNIQYF.